The text below deals with one TCR beta chain. Its specificity is not known. This entry is derived from a study of cytomegalovirus exposure and HLA in healthy donors. PCR was performed using 60 Vbeta and 13 Jbeta primers. Clones were read by immunoSEQ multiplex PCR, and TCRdb kept only the in-frame ones, dropping some. The sample carries about 190,000 clones, roughly 77% recorded once. Study-level findings and limits: CMV serostatus was the only recorded immune exposure for donors.

The receptor was derived from a man aged 30-40 years in good health and CMV-seropositive. Source material: PBMCs.

CDR3 DNA sequence: TGTGCCAGCAGCCGTCCGGGAGGCAAAGAGACCCAGTACTTC. This codes for CASSRPGGKETQYF. The chain is built from TRBV5-5 and TRBJ2-5, with TRBD2 identical over 7 bases. The CDR3 loop spans 14 amino acids. CDR1 SGHKS and CDR2 YYEKEE come from the germline V gene (reference sequence). V shed 4 bases, J shed 3 bases, and the junction held 6 bases outside the gene matches.